This TCR beta chain was captured by sequencing in a study of cytomegalovirus exposure and HLA in healthy donors. The CDR3 is 13 amino acids. The ends were cut back, 6 bases at V and 1 base at J, with 10 bases in the middle. Per germline, CDR1 SNHLY and CDR2 FYNNEI. 13 Jbeta primers and 60 Vbeta primers were used for the PCR. Generated by immunoSEQ multiplex PCR, the TCRdb table keeps only in-frame clones and is missing some. The sample contains 150,000 or so clones, more than 70% of which appear only once. Each donor's status was that of a healthy bone marrow donor. This clonotype originated in a male donor in good health and CMV-seropositive. Sequenced: PBMCs. J is TRBJ2-7 and V is TRBV2; the D is unclear. The CDR3 region has the DNA TGTGCCAGCAGCTACGAACGATCCTACGAGCAGTACTTC. This encodes CASSYERSYEQYF.